This T cell receptor beta chain came from a study of blood T cells in healthy people across ages. This clonotype was detected many times. Its antigen is not known. V lost 9 bases, J lost 3 bases, and 14 bases lay in between. This CDR3 has 13 amino acids. Germline V gene lookup returns CDR1 MNHNY and CDR2 SVGAGI (reference sequence). A sample-barcoded 5' primer and a J-beta primer mix were used in a second PCR of about 6 to 12 cycles. TCRdb re-called the 5' RACE reads through MiXCR, storing one row per CDR3 protein. The data show around 1.7 million distinct CDR3 sequences, with approximately 30% seen just once and 7.7% held by the top ten. General study findings and limits: As age increased, TCR beta diversity per million T cells fell in a roughly linear fashion.

The TCR was taken from a woman aged 25-40 years in good health. The sequenced sample was blood. The chain has TRBV6-6 and TRBJ1-2, with D maybe TRBD1 (6 bases). As DNA, the CDR3 is TGTGCCAGTCGAGAGGGGGGGCACTATGGCTACACCTTC. It translates to CASREGGHYGYTF.